A selection of T cell receptor beta chains follows, all from one sample in a study of T cell repertoires in aging, cancer and after chemotherapy. TCRdb analysed the multiplex PCR reads with MiXCR anew, one entry per CDR3 protein. The profile shows under 15,000 distinct CDR3 sequences, roughly 32% of them singletons. Sequenced material: blood. The origin of the receptors is a human donor in good health. The donor label of this sample is uncertain. Both conserved end residues are part of each CDR3. D genes are given only for firm matches.

v_gene: TRBV5-6
d_gene: NA
j_gene: TRBJ1-2
CDR3aa: CASSLNVGQPLNYGYTF

v_gene: TRBV7-6
d_gene: TRBD1
j_gene: TRBJ2-3
CDR3aa: CASSLAVGGGTDTQYF

v_gene: TRBV18
d_gene: NA
j_gene: TRBJ1-3
CDR3aa: CASRPGAGNTMYF

v_gene: TRBV6-4
d_gene: TRBD2
j_gene: TRBJ2-3
CDR3aa: CASSDSNAGGDTQYF

v_gene: TRBV12-3/TRBV12-4
d_gene: NA
j_gene: TRBJ2-7
CDR3aa: CASTKGGGSSYEQYF

v_gene: TRBV12-3/TRBV12-4
d_gene: TRBD2
j_gene: TRBJ2-7
CDR3aa: CASSLDWAGGTSYEQYF

v_gene: TRBV6-6
d_gene: TRBD1
j_gene: TRBJ1-2
CDR3aa: CASSSTGAYGYTF

v_gene: TRBV7-6
d_gene: NA
j_gene: TRBJ1-6
CDR3aa: CASSLGGQSPLHF

v_gene: TRBV20-1
d_gene: NA
j_gene: TRBJ1-2
CDR3aa: CSASPLTKSYGYTF

v_gene: TRBV12-3/TRBV12-4
d_gene: NA
j_gene: TRBJ2-5
CDR3aa: CASSRQTRGDRETQYF

v_gene: TRBV14
d_gene: TRBD1
j_gene: TRBJ2-3
CDR3aa: CASSLRQGASDTQYF